The sequence of this T cell receptor beta chain was determined in a study of beta chain features in type 1 diabetes. Every bit of the isolated RNA underwent reverse transcription, so sequencing read expressed TCRB transcripts. Profiled with immunoSEQ multiplex PCR; TCRdb holds only in-frame clones, not every one. The sample carries 680,000 or so clones, roughly a sixth recorded once. Stem cell-like memory, regulatory, central memory and naive CD4+ cells were sorted via CD45RO/CCR7/CD25/CD127/CD95/CD27. The CDR3 loop spans 13 amino acids. The V end lost 0 bases, the J end lost 3 bases, and 6 bases lay between the germline ends. Germline V gene sequence: CDR1 MNHEY, CDR2 SVGAGI.

Sequencing was performed on naive CD4+ T cells from blood. The chain couples TRBV6-5 to TRBJ2-7; no clear D. This receptor was identified in a man between 18 and 29 years old in good health. CDR3 DNA sequence: TGTGCCAGCAGTTACTCCAAAGTCTACGAGCAGTACTTC. Translating it yields CASSYSKVYEQYF.